This entry lists 26 T cell receptor beta chains sequenced from one sample in a study of CD8+ T cells in alopecia areata. The treatment was: oral pan-JAK inhibitor, 5-10 mg twice daily. The sequencing template was cDNA reverse transcribed from extracted RNA. Data came from immunoSEQ multiplex PCR; TCRdb stores just in-frame clones and leaves some out. The table shows about 190,000 clones, with around 60% occurring only once. The sequencing here drew on CD8+ T cells sorted from blood, taken at week 24, from a patient treated with tofacitinib. The receptors come from a human donor with alopecia areata.

In this sample, this clone turned up a few times. This chain links TRBV7-2 with TRBJ2-3; tentative D call: TRBD1 (6 bases). Germline assignment: CDR1 SGHTA and CDR2 FQGNSA. V shed 4 bases and J shed 5 bases, with 10 bases lying between them. This CDR3 spans 13 amino acids. The CDR3 loop is CASSSDSLDTQYF. CDR3 DNA sequence: TGTGCCAGCAGCTCGGACAGTTTAGATACGCAGTATTTT. Full variable domain (missing parts from reference TRBV7-2 and TRBJ2-3): GAGVSQSPSNKVTEKGKDVELRCDPISGHTALYWYRQSLGQGLEFLIYFQGNSAPDKSGLPSDRFSAERTGGSVSTLTIQRTQQEDSAVYLCASSSDSLDTQYFGPGTRLTVL.

The V and J genes are TRBV29-1 and TRBJ1-1, with a weak D call TRBD1 (6 bases). V lost 7 bases, J lost 8 bases, and 14 bases lay in between. The CDR3 is made up of 11 amino acids. Germline V gene data show CDR1 as SQVTM and CDR2 as ANQGSEA. CDR3 DNA: TGCAGCGACACACAGGGTTCGGAAGCTTTCTTT. Its protein product is CSDTQGSEAFF. Based on the CDR3 plus reference TRBV29-1 and TRBJ1-1, the full variable domain is SAVISQKPSRDICQRGTSLTIQCQVDSQVTMMFWYRQQPGQSLTLIATANQGSEATYESGFVIDKFPISRPNLTFSTLTVSNMSPEDSSIYLCSDTQGSEAFFGQGTRLTVV.

The genes are TRBV6-5 and TRBJ2-7; TRBD2 is a possible D gene (5 bases). Trimming shortened V by 2 bases and J by 4 bases, and 18 bases separated the two germline ends. The CDR3 extends over 16 amino acids. Looked up from germline, CDR1 is MNHEY and CDR2 is SVGAGI. Written as DNA, the CDR3 is TGTGCCAGCAGTTACCAGCCTGCGGGTCATGGGTACGAGCAGTACTTC. Protein sequence: CASSYQPAGHGYEQYF.

This clone is a singleton in its sample. The J gene is TRBJ1-2, the V gene TRBV7-9; D gene uncertain. CDR1 and CDR2 (germline): SEHNR, FQNEAQ (reference sequence). The CDR3 runs 15 residues. V shed 2 bases and J shed 8 bases, with 18 bases lying between them. CDR3 bases: TGTGCCAGCAGCTTACCCGGGGTCGTCCCCGGGGGCTACACCTTC. Its translation is CASSLPGVVPGGYTF.

This sequence joins TRBV6-1 and TRBJ2-7; 7 bases agree with TRBD1. CDR1 and CDR2 (germline): MNHNS, SASEGT. This CDR3 region has 15 residues. V lost 1 base, J lost 3 bases, and 6 bases stayed unmatched. The CDR3 DNA follows: TGTGCCAGCAGTGAAGTCCTAGACAGGGACTACGAGCAGTACTTC. Translation gives CASSEVLDRDYEQYF.

This clone came up a few times. The chain has TRBV4-1 and TRBJ2-1; TRBD2 matches at 7 bases. The J segment lost 8 bases and the V segment lost 1 base, leaving 11 bases of the junction unmatched. Germline V gene lookup returns CDR1 MGHRA and CDR2 YSYEKL. The CDR3 sequence is 16 residues long. CDR3: CASSQVSDLRGYEQFF. The DNA for the CDR3 is TGCGCCAGCAGCCAAGTTTCGGACTTGCGGGGGTATGAGCAGTTCTTC.

This clone occurred a few times. The genes are TRBV2 and TRBJ1-4, with 11 bases identical to TRBD1. The J segment lost 5 bases and the V segment lost 4 bases, leaving 6 bases of the junction unmatched. This CDR3 contains 16 residues. Germline CDR1 reads SNHLY; CDR2 reads FYNNEI. CDR3 loop: CASSVGQGARNEKLFF. DNA for the CDR3: TGTGCCAGCAGTGTAGGACAGGGGGCACGGAATGAAAAACTGTTTTTT.

V usage is TRBV29-1 and J usage is TRBJ2-7; 9 bases fit TRBD1. Unmatched junction bases numbered 7, after V lost 4 bases and J lost 3 bases. Looked up from germline, CDR1 is SQVTM and CDR2 is ANQGSEA. The CDR3 has 14 residues. The CDR3: CSVVHVDRGYEQYF. The CDR3 DNA sequence: TGCAGCGTTGTACATGTGGACAGGGGCTACGAGCAGTACTTC.

This chain joins TRBV13 and TRBJ1-1, with 8 nucleotides matching TRBD1. This CDR3 is built from 16 residues. Germline lookup yields CDR1 PRHDT and CDR2 FYEKMQ (reference sequence). Unmatched junction bases numbered 8, after V lost 5 bases and J lost 0 bases. The CDR3 here is CASSPGRGHLNTEAFF. CDR3 DNA: TGTGCCAGCAGCCCCGGCAGGGGGCACTTGAACACTGAAGCTTTCTTT.

The chain has TRBV5-6 and TRBJ1-2; 9 bases fit TRBD1. Germline V CDR1 and CDR2: SGHDT, YYEEEE. The CDR3 covers 14 residues. The ends lost 1 base at V and 6 bases at J; junction bases unmatched: 4. The CDR3 DNA follows: TGTGCCAGCAGCTTGCCGACAGGGGGGCATGGCTACACCTTC. Protein product: CASSLPTGGHGYTF.

The gene calls are TRBV25-1 and TRBJ2-7; D is perhaps TRBD1 (6 bases). CDR1 is MGHDK, CDR2 SYGVNS, per germline. Trimming left V 4 bases short and J 2 bases short, with 12 bases between. The CDR3 is 14 amino acids. CDR3 nucleotides: TGTGCCAGCAGTGGAAGGGGACAACCCTACGAGCAGTACTTC. It specifies CASSGRGQPYEQYF.

The chain has TRBV4-1 and TRBJ1-1; a possible D gene is TRBD1 (6 bases). Germline CDR1 and CDR2: MGHRA and YSYEKL. Trimming removed 4 bases from V and 6 bases from J, with 18 bases in between. This CDR3 has 15 residues. CDR3 in DNA: TGCGCCAGCAGCCCCTGGACAGAAAGAAGGGCTGAAGCTTTCTTT. Its translation is CASSPWTERRAEAFF.

The gene calls are TRBV29-1 and TRBJ2-2; TRBD1 matches at 7 bases. Germline V gene lookup returns CDR1 SQVTM and CDR2 ANQGSEA. This CDR3 region has 16 residues. The J segment lost 3 bases and the V segment lost 1 base, leaving 8 bases of the junction unmatched. DNA of the CDR3: TGCAGCGTTGAAGGAGTTTACGGACAGGACACCGGGGAGCTGTTTTTT. Its protein is CSVEGVYGQDTGELFF.

As to this clone: In the same sample, other DNA sequences code for this CDR3. This chain connects TRBV9 to TRBJ2-6; no clear D. CDR1 SGDLS and CDR2 YYNGEE come from the germline V gene. Trimming took 3 bases from V and 0 from J, leaving 4 bases between them. This CDR3 is built from 14 residues. The CDR3 region has the DNA TGTGCCAGCAGCGCCGGCTCTGGGGCCAACGTCCTGACTTTC. This translates into CASSAGSGANVLTF.

The CDR3: CAWRDGQGPNEKLFF. DNA for the CDR3: TGTGCCTGGAGGGACGGACAGGGACCCAATGAAAAACTGTTTTTT. J is TRBJ1-4 and V is TRBV30; 8 bases map to TRBD1. Looked up from germline, CDR1 is GTSNPN and CDR2 is SVGIG (reference sequence). Losses at the gene ends were 3 bases for V and 5 bases for J; bases not matched to a gene: 8. The CDR3 has 15 residues.

Only a few counts were recorded for this clone. The chain is built from TRBV7-9 and TRBJ2-3; TRBD2 matches at 8 bases. Losses at the gene ends were 4 bases for V and 5 bases for J; bases not matched to a gene: 11. This CDR3 spans 16 amino acids. The germline CDR1 and CDR2 sequences are SEHNR and FQNEAQ (reference sequence). CDR3 in amino acids: CASSWTGLDLQDTQYF. DNA of the CDR3: TGTGCCAGCAGCTGGACGGGACTAGATTTACAAGATACGCAGTATTTT.

The chain uses TRBV5-6 and TRBJ2-4; either TRBD1 or TRBD2 may supply D (6 bases each). Per the germline V gene, CDR1 is SGHDT and CDR2 is YYEEEE. V lost 3 bases, J lost 16 bases, and 23 bases lay in between. The CDR3 totals 14 residues. The CDR3 spells CASSSANESRGGYF. The CDR3 DNA reads TGTGCCAGCAGCTCAGCGAATGAGAGCAGGGGAGGCTACTTC.

This clone has only a few counts. The CDR3 sequence: CASSESQAVEFF. The DNA of the CDR3 is TGTGCCAGCAGTGAAAGCCAGGCGGTTGAGTTCTTC. The chain recombines TRBV25-1 with TRBJ2-1; the D is unclear. The ends were cut back, 2 bases at V and 14 bases at J, with 13 bases in the middle. The CDR3 sequence is 12 residues long. Germline V gene data show CDR1 as MGHDK and CDR2 as SYGVNS.

The V call is TRBV30, the J call TRBJ2-2; perhaps D is TRBD1 or TRBD2 (5 bases each). V lost 8 bases to trimming and J lost 8 bases, with 18 bases between them. The CDR3 sequence is 13 residues long. Germline CDR1 reads GTSNPN; CDR2 reads SVGIG (reference sequence). This chain's CDR3 is CAGPGRSWGELFF. In DNA, the CDR3 is TGTGCCGGCCCGGGGCGGTCTTGGGGGGAGCTGTTTTTT. Full variable domain (outside the CDR3, taken from reference TRBV30 and TRBJ2-2): SQTIHQWPATLVQPVGSPLSLECTVEGTSNPNLYWYRQAAGRGLQLLFYSVGIGQISSEVPQNLSASRPQDRQFILSSKKLLLSDSGFYLCAGPGRSWGELFFGEGSRLTVL.

V is TRBV6-4 and J is TRBJ2-3; D is perhaps TRBD1 (5 bases). CDR3 length: 13 amino acids. CDR1 and CDR2 from the germline V gene are MRHNA and SNTAGT. Trimming removed 8 bases at V and 4 bases at J, with 13 bases between. The chain's CDR3 is CASWIVGPDTQYF. The CDR3 DNA is TGTGCCAGCTGGATTGTGGGGCCAGATACGCAGTATTTT.

This clone was counted only a few times. This chain joins TRBV29-1 and TRBJ2-1; D possibly uses TRBD1 or TRBD2 (5 bases each). Deletions cut 4 bases from V and 0 bases from J, with 7 bases between. Germline V CDR1 and CDR2: SQVTM, ANQGSEA. There are 13 residues in the CDR3. The DNA for the CDR3 is TGCAGCGTTGTTGGGGGCTCCTACAATGAGCAGTTCTTC. Translating it yields CSVVGGSYNEQFF.

This clone was detected only once. This chain connects TRBV10-3 to TRBJ2-2; the match to TRBD1 covers 11 bases. The CDR3 is 15 amino acids. J lost 7 bases, V lost 8 bases, and 9 bases had no gene match. Germline V lookup: CDR1 ENHRY, CDR2 SYGVKD. CDR3 protein: CAIGQGAHESGELFF. The CDR3 DNA follows: TGTGCCATCGGACAGGGGGCGCATGAAAGCGGGGAGCTGTTTTTT.

This clone occurred a few times. The V and J genes are TRBV29-1 and TRBJ2-7; maybe TRBD2 (6 bases). V was clipped by 4 bases and J by 4 bases, with 14 bases between them. The CDR3 sequence is 13 residues long. Germline values: CDR1 SQVTM, CDR2 ANQGSEA. The CDR3 loop reads CSVVLLEGYEQYF. The CDR3 bases are TGCAGCGTTGTGTTGTTGGAGGGTTACGAGCAGTACTTC.

This chain joins TRBV7-6 and TRBJ2-1, with TRBD1 identical over 9 bases. CDR1 is SGHVS and CDR2 is FNYEAQ in the germline V gene. The V gene end was trimmed by 2 bases and the J gene end by 4 bases; junction bases not matched to a gene: 3. The length of the CDR3 is 15 residues. Here the CDR3 DNA reads TGTGCCAGCAGCTTAATGGGGACAGGGTACAATGAGCAGTTCTTC. Translation gives CASSLMGTGYNEQFF.

This clone was seen a handful of times. The chain joins TRBV5-1 to TRBJ2-6, with D possibly being TRBD1 or TRBD2 (5 bases each). The V and J ends lost 4 bases and 11 bases respectively, with 7 bases between them. The CDR3 length is 11 residues. Germline CDR1 reads SGHRS; CDR2 reads YFSETQ. The CDR3 loop reads CASSPGHVLTF. CDR3 in DNA: TGCGCCAGCAGCCCGGGGCACGTCCTGACTTTC.

The chain links TRBV12-5 to TRBJ2-7, with D perhaps matching TRBD1 (5 bases). CDR3 length: 13 amino acids. Between the trimmed V and J ends, which lost 2 bases and 6 bases, there was a span of 11 bases. The germline V gene has CDR1 LGHNT and CDR2 FRNRAP. As DNA, the CDR3 is TGTGCTAGTGGTTTGCCAGGGTTCGGCGAGCAGTACTTC. Its protein is CASGLPGFGEQYF.